The 9 T cell receptor beta chains given below trace back to one sample, sequenced in a study of blood T cell repertoires in COVID-19. Clones were read by immunoSEQ multiplex PCR, and TCRdb kept only the in-frame ones, dropping some. This table has approximately 300,000 clones, about 90% appearing once. Sequenced: PBMCs or T cells enriched from blood (not recorded which). Source of these receptors: a woman under 40 who had recovered from COVID-19.

This clone was counted once. The genes are TRBV5-5 and TRBJ1-5; a weak D match, TRBD1 (5 bases). The V gene lost 1 base and the J gene lost 4 bases, with 12 bases spanning the gap. Germline V lookup: CDR1 SGHKS, CDR2 YYEKEE (reference sequence). This CDR3 has 15 amino acids. The CDR3 DNA reads as TGTGCCAGCAGCTTGTGGGGCCAGGGTAATCAGCCCCAGCATTTT. Amino acids: CASSLWGQGNQPQHF.

The chain combines TRBV4-1 with TRBJ2-3; 14 bases match TRBD2. Losses at the gene ends were 3 bases for V and 0 bases for J; bases not matched to a gene: 8. Germline CDR1 MGHRA, CDR2 YSYEKL. This CDR3 spans 19 amino acids. As DNA, the CDR3 is TGCGCCAGCAGCCAGCCCCGACTAGCGGGGGGGCTAAGCACAGATACGCAGTATTTT. The encoded protein is CASSQPRLAGGLSTDTQYF.

This chain links TRBV27 with TRBJ2-7; D gene ambiguous. The CDR3 has 16 amino acids. Trimming removed 2 bases at V and 0 bases at J, with 14 bases between. Germline assignment: CDR1 MNHEY and CDR2 SMNVEV (reference sequence). DNA of the CDR3: TGTGCCAGCAGTTTAGAGGCTAGTAAAAGCTCCTACGAGCAGTACTTC. It encodes CASSLEASKSSYEQYF.

This clone was observed a single time. The genes are TRBV6-5 and TRBJ2-5, with TRBD2 as a possible D gene (6 bases). The CDR3 loop spans 13 amino acids. V dropped 5 bases and J dropped 5 bases, with 12 bases sitting between them. Germline V lookup: CDR1 MNHEY, CDR2 SVGAGI. Written as DNA, the CDR3 is TGTGCCAGCAGTCCCCATGCGGGGGAGACCCAGTACTTC. As protein: CASSPHAGETQYF.

The V and J genes are TRBV6-5 and TRBJ1-1; D perhaps matches TRBD1 (6 bases). The CDR3 extends over 14 amino acids. The germline gives CDR1 MNHEY, CDR2 SVGAGI. V was clipped by 2 bases and J by 4 bases, with 11 bases between them. CDR3 in DNA: TGTGCCAGCAGTTACCTACAGGGAAGCACTGAAGCTTTCTTT. It is translated as CASSYLQGSTEAFF.

This chain joins TRBV3-1 (or the pseudogene TRBV3-2) and TRBJ2-3; 9 positions match TRBD2. The germline CDR1 and CDR2 sequences are LGHDT and YNNKEL (reference sequence). This CDR3 comprises 15 residues. Trimming cost V 6 bases and J 8 bases; bases outside gene matches: 12. The CDR3 DNA sequence: TGTGCCAGCAGAGATAGCGGGGGCGCCTTCTTTACGCAGTATTTT. Translated, it gives CASRDSGGAFFTQYF.

This clone was counted only a few times. V and J are TRBV19 and TRBJ2-2; D is unresolved. Germline lookup yields CDR1 LNHDA and CDR2 SQIVND (reference sequence). Between the trimmed V and J ends, which lost 5 bases and 13 bases, there was a span of 11 bases. The CDR3 is 11 residues long. The CDR3 sequence: CASSLPPGLFF. The CDR3 region has the DNA TGTGCCAGTAGTCTTCCGCCCGGGCTGTTTTTT.

The J gene is TRBJ2-3, the V gene TRBV14; D is perhaps TRBD1 (5 bases). This CDR3 contains 17 residues. V was pared by 5 bases and J by 2 bases, with 20 bases between. Germline CDR1 and CDR2: SGHDN and FVKESK. Here the CDR3 reads CASSEWTGIGATDTQYF. CDR3 DNA sequence: TGTGCCAGCAGCGAATGGACGGGTATTGGGGCCACAGATACGCAGTATTTT.

The chain's CDR3 is CASRAYSRQGEDEKLFF. The CDR3 region has the DNA TGCGCCAGCAGAGCCTACTCGAGACAGGGCGAGGATGAAAAACTGTTTTTT. The chain carries TRBV5-1 and TRBJ1-4, with 7 nucleotides matching TRBD1. This CDR3 has 17 amino acids. The germline V gene encodes CDR1 SGHRS and CDR2 YFSETQ. After removal of 5 bases from V and 6 bases from J, the junction contained 16 bases not matched to a gene.